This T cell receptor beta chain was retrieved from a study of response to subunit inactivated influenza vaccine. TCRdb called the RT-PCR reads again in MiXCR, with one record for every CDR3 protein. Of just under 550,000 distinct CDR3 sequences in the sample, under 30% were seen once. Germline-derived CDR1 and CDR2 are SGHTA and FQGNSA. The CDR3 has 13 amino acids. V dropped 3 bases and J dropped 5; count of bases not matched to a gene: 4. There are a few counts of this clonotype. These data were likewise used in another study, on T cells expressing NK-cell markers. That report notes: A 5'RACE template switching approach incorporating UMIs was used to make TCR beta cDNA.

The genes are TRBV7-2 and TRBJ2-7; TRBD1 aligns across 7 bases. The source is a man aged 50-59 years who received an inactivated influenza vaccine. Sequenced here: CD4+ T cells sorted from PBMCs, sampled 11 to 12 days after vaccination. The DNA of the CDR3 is TGTGCCAGCAGCTTTGACAGGGTCAACGAGCAGTACTTC. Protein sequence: CASSFDRVNEQYF.